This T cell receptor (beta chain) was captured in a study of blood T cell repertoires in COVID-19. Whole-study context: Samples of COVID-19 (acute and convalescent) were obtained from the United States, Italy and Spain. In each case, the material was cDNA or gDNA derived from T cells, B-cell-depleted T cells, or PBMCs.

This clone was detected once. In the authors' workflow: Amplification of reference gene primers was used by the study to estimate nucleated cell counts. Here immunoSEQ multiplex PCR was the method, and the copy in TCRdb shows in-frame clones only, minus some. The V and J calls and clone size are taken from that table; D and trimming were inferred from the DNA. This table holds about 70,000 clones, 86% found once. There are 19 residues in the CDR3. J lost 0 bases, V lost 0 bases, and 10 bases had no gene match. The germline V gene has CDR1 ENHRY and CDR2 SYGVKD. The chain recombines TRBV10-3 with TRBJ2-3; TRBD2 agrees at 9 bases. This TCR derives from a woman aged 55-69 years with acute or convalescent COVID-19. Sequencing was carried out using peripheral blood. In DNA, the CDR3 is TGTGCCATCAGTGAGTCGAGCAGCCCTAGCGGGGTGAGCACAGATACGCAGTATTTT. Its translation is CAISESSSPSGVSTDTQYF.